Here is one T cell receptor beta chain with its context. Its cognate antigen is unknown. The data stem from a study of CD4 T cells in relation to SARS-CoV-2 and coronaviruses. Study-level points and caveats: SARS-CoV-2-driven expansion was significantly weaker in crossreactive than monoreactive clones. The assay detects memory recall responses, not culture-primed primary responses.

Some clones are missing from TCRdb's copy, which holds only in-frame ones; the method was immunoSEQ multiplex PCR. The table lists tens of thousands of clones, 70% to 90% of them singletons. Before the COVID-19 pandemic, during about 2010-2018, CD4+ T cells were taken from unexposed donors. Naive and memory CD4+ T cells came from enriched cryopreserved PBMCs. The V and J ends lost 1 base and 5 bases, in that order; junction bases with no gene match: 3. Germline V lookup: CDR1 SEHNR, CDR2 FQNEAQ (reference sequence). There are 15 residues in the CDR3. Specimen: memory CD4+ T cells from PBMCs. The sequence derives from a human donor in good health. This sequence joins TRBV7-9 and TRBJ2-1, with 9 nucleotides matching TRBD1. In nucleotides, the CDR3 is TGTGCCAGCAGCTTAGGGACAGGGGCCAACAATGAGCAGTTCTTC. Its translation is CASSLGTGANNEQFF.